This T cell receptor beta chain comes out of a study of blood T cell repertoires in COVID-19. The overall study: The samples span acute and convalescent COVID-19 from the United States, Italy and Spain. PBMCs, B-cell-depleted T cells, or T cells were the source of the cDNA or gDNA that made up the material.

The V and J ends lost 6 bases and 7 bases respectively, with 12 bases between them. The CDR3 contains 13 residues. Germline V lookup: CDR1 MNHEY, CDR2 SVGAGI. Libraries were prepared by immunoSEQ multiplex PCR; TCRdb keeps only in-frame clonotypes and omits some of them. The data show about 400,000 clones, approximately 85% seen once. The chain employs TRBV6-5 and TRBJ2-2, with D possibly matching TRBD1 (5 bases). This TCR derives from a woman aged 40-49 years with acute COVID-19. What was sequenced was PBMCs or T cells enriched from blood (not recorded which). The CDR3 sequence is CASRSGYFGELFF. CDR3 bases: TGTGCCAGCAGATCAGGGTATTTCGGGGAGCTGTTTTTT.